A selection of T cell receptor beta chains follows, all from one sample in a study of PD-1 blockade in mismatch repair-deficient tumors. The protocol was immunoSEQ multiplex PCR, while the TCRdb copy is restricted to in-frame clones and leaves out a portion. The data contain fewer than 18,000 clones, about four fifths of them singletons. Their recognized antigens are unknown. The source was cells cultured in vitro, collected from a patient treated with pembrolizumab. These receptor sequences come from an adult with mismatch repair-deficient cancer. Both conserved end residues are part of each CDR3. Fields, in order: CDR3 protein, D gene, V gene, clone size, J gene. A D gene is named only where the DNA matches it firmly. Size values are once, few and many counts, or a class for expanded clones, and some rows have none.

cdr3_aa: CASSEGMGGHSEQFF
d_call: TRBD2
v_call: TRBV6-1
clone_size: NA
j_call: TRBJ2-1

cdr3_aa: CASSLNGPRALHF
d_call: NA
v_call: TRBV11-2
clone_size: few
j_call: TRBJ1-6

cdr3_aa: CASSERATTDTQYF
d_call: NA
v_call: TRBV25-1
clone_size: NA
j_call: TRBJ2-3

cdr3_aa: CASSQDSYLYEQYF
d_call: NA
v_call: TRBV14
clone_size: NA
j_call: TRBJ2-7

cdr3_aa: CASSYPRGADYGYTF
d_call: NA
v_call: TRBV28
clone_size: once
j_call: TRBJ1-2

cdr3_aa: CASTGSGNYGYTF
d_call: NA
v_call: TRBV6-5
clone_size: few
j_call: TRBJ1-2

cdr3_aa: CASSPRRRTEAFF
d_call: NA
v_call: TRBV19
clone_size: NA
j_call: TRBJ1-1

cdr3_aa: CASSFRTGEDLYF
d_call: TRBD1
v_call: TRBV5-1
clone_size: NA
j_call: TRBJ2-5

cdr3_aa: CASGDGGGKETQYF
d_call: NA
v_call: TRBV9
clone_size: NA
j_call: TRBJ2-5

cdr3_aa: CSVEDLAEAYNEQFF
d_call: TRBD2
v_call: TRBV29-1
clone_size: NA
j_call: TRBJ2-1

cdr3_aa: CASSSAGPGANVLTF
d_call: NA
v_call: TRBV11-2
clone_size: NA
j_call: TRBJ2-6

cdr3_aa: CASSAQGAGQPQHF
d_call: TRBD1
v_call: TRBV9
clone_size: NA
j_call: TRBJ1-5

cdr3_aa: CASSSGLSGYGYTF
d_call: NA
v_call: TRBV5-1
clone_size: NA
j_call: TRBJ1-2

cdr3_aa: CASSPREQDDGTDTQYF
d_call: NA
v_call: TRBV18
clone_size: NA
j_call: TRBJ2-3

cdr3_aa: CASSMVGNYGYTF
d_call: NA
v_call: TRBV19
clone_size: NA
j_call: TRBJ1-2

cdr3_aa: CASSDMDYLYYEQYF
d_call: NA
v_call: TRBV2
clone_size: NA
j_call: TRBJ2-7

cdr3_aa: CSARRGRTNEKLFF
d_call: NA
v_call: TRBV29-1
clone_size: NA
j_call: TRBJ1-4

cdr3_aa: CASSPGGGGYGYTF
d_call: NA
v_call: TRBV5-5
clone_size: NA
j_call: TRBJ1-2

cdr3_aa: CASSLAGSNQPQHF
d_call: NA
v_call: TRBV7-2
clone_size: once
j_call: TRBJ1-5

cdr3_aa: CASSAGRDLSGRAPKNIQYF
d_call: TRBD2
v_call: TRBV9
clone_size: NA
j_call: TRBJ2-4